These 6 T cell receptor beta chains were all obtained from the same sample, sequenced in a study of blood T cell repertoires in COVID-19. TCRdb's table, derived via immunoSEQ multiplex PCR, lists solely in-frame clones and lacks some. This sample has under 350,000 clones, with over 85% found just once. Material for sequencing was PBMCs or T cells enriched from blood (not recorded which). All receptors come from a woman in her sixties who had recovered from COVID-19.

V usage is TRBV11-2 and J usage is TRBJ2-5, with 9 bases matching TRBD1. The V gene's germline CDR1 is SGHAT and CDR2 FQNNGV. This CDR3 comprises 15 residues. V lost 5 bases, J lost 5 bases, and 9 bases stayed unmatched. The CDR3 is CASSRIQGAGETQYF. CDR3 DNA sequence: TGTGCCAGCAGCCGAATACAGGGGGCGGGGGAGACCCAGTACTTC. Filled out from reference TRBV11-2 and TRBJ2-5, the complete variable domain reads EAGVAQSPRYKIIEKRQSVAFWCNPISGHATLYWYQQILGQGPKLLIQFQNNGVVDDSQLPKDRFSAERLKGVDSTLKIQPAKLEDSAVYLCASSRIQGAGETQYFGPGTRLLVL.

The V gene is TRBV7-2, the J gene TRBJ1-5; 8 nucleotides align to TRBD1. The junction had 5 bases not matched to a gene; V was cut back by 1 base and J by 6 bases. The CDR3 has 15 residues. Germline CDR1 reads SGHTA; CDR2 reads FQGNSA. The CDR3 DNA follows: TGTGCCAGCAGCTTAGTTTCAGGGGGCGGTCAGCCCCAGCATTTT. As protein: CASSLVSGGGQPQHF.

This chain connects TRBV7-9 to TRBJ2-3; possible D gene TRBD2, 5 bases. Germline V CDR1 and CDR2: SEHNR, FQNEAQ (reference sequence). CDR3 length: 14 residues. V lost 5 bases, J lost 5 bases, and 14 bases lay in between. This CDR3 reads CASSERQDLDTQYF. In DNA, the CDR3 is TGTGCCAGCAGCGAAAGGCAGGACTTAGATACGCAGTATTTT.

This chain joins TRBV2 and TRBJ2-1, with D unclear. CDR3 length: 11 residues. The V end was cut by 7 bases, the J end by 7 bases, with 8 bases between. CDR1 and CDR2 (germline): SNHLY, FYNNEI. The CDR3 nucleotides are TGTGCCAGCAAGTTAGTAAATGAGCAGTTCTTC. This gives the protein CASKLVNEQFF. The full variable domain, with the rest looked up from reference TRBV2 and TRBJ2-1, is EPEVTQTPSHQVTQMGQEVILRCVPISNHLYFYWYRQILGQKVEFLVSFYNNEISEKSEIFDDQFSVERPDGSNFTLKIRSTKLEDSAMYFCASKLVNEQFFGPGTRLTVL.

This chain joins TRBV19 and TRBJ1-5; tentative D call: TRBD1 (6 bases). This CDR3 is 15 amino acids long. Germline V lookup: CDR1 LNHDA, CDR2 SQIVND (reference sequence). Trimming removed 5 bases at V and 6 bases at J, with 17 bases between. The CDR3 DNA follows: TGTGCCAGTAGTCCCACGGGGGGCTGGGGTCAGCCCCAGCATTTT. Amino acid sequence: CASSPTGGWGQPQHF.

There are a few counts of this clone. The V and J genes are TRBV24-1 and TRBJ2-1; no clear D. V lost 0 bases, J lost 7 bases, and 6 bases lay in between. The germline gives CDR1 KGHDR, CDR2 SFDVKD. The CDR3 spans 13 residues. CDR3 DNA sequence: TGTGCCACCAGTGATTTGTTACGGAATGAGCAGTTCTTC. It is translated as CATSDLLRNEQFF.